This TCR beta chain was sequenced in a study of cytomegalovirus exposure and HLA in healthy donors. A note on this clone: What it binds is unknown.

Study-level points and caveats: Productive status was seen about 90% or about 30% of the time for most TCR beta V segments in an earlier analysis.

V was cut by 3 bases and J by 1 base, with 18 bases left in between. Germline lookup yields CDR1 MNHEY and CDR2 SMNVEV (reference sequence). This CDR3 has 18 amino acids. Donors likely had unrecorded immune exposures despite being nominally healthy when sampled. PCR amplification relied on 60 Vbeta primers (plus 13 Jbeta primers). This table comes from immunoSEQ multiplex PCR, and its TCRdb copy is limited to in-frame clones, with some not included. The table has some 190,000 clones, approximately 90% seen once. The source of this sequence is a boy younger than 10 in good health and CMV-seronegative. Sequencing was performed on PBMCs. The chain uses TRBV27 and TRBJ2-2; D perhaps matches TRBD2 (5 bases). The CDR3 loop reads CASSFVFRSSRNTGELFF. The CDR3 DNA sequence: TGTGCCAGCAGTTTCGTTTTTCGGTCTAGCAGGAACACCGGGGAGCTGTTTTTT.